Sequencing of this TCR beta chain was carried out in a study of blood T cell repertoires in COVID-19. This CDR3 is 11 amino acids long. Germline CDR1 reads MDHEN; CDR2 reads SYDVKM. V gave up 5 bases and J gave up 5 bases, with 7 bases separating them. Method: immunoSEQ multiplex PCR; TCRdb's copy keeps in-frame clones and lacks some. Among approximately 270,000 clones listed, around 89% were seen once. This clone was seen a single time. This TCR was sampled from a woman aged 30 to 39 with acute COVID-19. The chain carries TRBV28 and TRBJ2-7; D is uncertain. Sequenced input: PBMCs or T cells enriched from blood (not recorded which). The CDR3 coding sequence is TGTGCCAGCAGTCCTCCTAACGAGCAGTACTTC. Its translation: CASSPPNEQYF.